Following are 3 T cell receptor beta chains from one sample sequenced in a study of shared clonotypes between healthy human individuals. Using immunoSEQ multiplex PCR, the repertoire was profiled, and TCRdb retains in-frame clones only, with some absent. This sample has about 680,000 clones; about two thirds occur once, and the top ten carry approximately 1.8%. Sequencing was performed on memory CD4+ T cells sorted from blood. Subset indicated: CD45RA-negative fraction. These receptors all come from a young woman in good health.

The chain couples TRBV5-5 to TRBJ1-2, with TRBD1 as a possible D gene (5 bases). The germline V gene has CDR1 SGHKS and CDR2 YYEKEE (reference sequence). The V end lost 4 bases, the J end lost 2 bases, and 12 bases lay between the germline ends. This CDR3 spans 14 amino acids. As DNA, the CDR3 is TGTGCCAGCAGCCTCGGGGGGTCCAACTATGGCTACACCTTC. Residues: CASSLGGSNYGYTF.

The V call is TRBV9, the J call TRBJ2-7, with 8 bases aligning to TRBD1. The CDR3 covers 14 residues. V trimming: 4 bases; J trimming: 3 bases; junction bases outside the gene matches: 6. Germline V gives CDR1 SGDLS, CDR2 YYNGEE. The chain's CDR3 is CASSPHTGGYEQYF. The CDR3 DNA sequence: TGTGCCAGCAGCCCCCATACAGGGGGCTACGAGCAGTACTTC. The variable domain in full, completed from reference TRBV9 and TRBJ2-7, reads DSGVTQTPKHLITATGQRVTLRCSPRSGDLSVYWYQQSLDQGLQFLIQYYNGEERAKGNILERFSAQQFPDLHSELNLSSLELGDSALYFCASSPHTGGYEQYFGPGTRLTVT.

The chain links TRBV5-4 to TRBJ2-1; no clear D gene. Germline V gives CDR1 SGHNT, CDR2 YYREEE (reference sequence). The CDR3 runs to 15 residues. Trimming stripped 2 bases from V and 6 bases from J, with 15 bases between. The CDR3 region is CASSFQNHQFNEQFF. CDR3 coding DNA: TGTGCCAGCAGCTTTCAGAACCACCAATTCAATGAGCAGTTCTTC. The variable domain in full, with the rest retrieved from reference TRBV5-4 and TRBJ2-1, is ETGVTQSPTHLIKTRGQQVTLRCSSQSGHNTVSWYQQALGQGPQFIFQYYREEENGRGNFPPRFSGLQFPNYSSELNVNALELDDSALYLCASSFQNHQFNEQFFGPGTRLTVL.